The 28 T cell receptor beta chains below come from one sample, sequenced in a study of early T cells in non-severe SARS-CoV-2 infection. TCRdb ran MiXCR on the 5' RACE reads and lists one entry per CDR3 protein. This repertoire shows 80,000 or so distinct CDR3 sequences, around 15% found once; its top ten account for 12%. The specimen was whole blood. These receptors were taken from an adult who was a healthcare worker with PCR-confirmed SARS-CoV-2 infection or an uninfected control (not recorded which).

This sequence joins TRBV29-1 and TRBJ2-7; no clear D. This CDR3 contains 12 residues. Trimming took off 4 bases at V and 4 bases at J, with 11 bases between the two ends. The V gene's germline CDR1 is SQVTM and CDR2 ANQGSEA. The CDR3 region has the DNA TGCAGCGTTGCGTATGGGCCTTACGAGCAGTACTTC. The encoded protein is CSVAYGPYEQYF.

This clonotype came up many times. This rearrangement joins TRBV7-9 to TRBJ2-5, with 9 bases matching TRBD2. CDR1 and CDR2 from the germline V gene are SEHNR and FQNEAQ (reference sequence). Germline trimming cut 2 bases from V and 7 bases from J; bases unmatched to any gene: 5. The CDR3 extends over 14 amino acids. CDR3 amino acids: CASSLTSGWGTQYF. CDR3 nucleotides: TGTGCCAGCAGCTTAACTAGCGGGTGGGGGACCCAGTACTTC.

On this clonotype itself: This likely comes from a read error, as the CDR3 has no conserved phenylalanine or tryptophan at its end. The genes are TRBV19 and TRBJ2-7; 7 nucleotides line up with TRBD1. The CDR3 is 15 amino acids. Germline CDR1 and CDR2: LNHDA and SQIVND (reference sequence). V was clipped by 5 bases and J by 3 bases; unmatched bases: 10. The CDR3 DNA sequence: TGTGCCAGTAGTTCCGGTAGAGGGGGCGACTACGAGCAGTACTAC. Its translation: CASSSGRGGDYEQYY.

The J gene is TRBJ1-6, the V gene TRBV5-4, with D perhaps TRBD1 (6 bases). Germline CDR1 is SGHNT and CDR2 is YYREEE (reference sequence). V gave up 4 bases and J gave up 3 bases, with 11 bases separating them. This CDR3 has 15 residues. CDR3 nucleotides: TGTGCCAGCAGCGCCAGGGGTTACTATAATTCACCCCTCCACTTT. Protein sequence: CASSARGYYNSPLHF. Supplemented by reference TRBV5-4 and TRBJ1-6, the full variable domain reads ETGVTQSPTHLIKTRGQQVTLRCSSQSGHNTVSWYQQALGQGPQFIFQYYREEENGRGNFPPRFSGLQFPNYSSELNVNALELDDSALYLCASSARGYYNSPLHFGNGTRLTVT.

CDR3 sequence: CASSRTSGGEDTQYF. Written as DNA, the CDR3 is TGTGCCAGCTCACGGACTAGCGGGGGTGAAGATACGCAGTATTTT. The chain employs TRBV18 and TRBJ2-3; 13 positions match TRBD2. CDR3 length equals 15 residues. V lost 4 bases, J lost 5 bases, and 3 bases stayed unmatched. Germline V CDR1 and CDR2: KGHSH, LQKENI. Complete variable domain (other parts from reference TRBV18 and TRBJ2-3): NAGVMQNPRHLVRRRGQEARLRCSPMKGHSHVYWYRQLPEEGLKFMVYLQKENIIDESGMPKERFSAEFPKEGPSILRIQQVVRGDSAAYFCASSRTSGGEDTQYFGPGTRLTVL.

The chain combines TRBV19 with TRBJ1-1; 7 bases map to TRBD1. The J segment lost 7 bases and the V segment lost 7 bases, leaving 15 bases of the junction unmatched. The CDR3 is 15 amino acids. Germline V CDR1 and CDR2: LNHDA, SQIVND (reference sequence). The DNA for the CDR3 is TGTGCCAGTACCCCGGGACAGTCCTCCCTTGGTGAAGCTTTCTTT. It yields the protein CASTPGQSSLGEAFF.

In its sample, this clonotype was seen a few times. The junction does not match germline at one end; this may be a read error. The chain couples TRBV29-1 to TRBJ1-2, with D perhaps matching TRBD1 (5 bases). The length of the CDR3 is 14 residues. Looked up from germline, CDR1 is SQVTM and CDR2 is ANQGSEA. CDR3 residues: CSVEGVGVDYGNTF. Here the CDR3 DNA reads TGCAGCGTTGAAGGAGTGGGGGTGGACTATGGCAACACCTTC. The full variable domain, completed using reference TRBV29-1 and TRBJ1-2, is SAVISQKPSRDICQRGTSLTIQCQVDSQVTMMFWYRQQPGQSLTLIATANQGSEATYESGFVIDKFPISRPNLTFSTLTVSNMSPEDSSIYLCSVEGVGVDYGNTFGSGTRLTVV.

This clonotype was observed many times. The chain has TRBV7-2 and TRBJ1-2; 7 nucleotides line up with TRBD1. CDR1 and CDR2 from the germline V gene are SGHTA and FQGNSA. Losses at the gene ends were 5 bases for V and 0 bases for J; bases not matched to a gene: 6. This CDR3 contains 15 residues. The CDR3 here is CASSPLGGANYGYTF. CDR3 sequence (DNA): TGTGCCAGCAGCCCGCTAGGGGGCGCTAACTATGGCTACACCTTC.

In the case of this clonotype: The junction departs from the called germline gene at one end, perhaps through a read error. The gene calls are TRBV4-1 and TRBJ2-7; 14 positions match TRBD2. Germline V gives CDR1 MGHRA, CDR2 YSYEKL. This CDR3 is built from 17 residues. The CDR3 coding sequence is TGCACCAGCAGCTCATGGACTAGCGGGGGGACACCCTACGAGCAGTACTTC. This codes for CTSSSWTSGGTPYEQYF.

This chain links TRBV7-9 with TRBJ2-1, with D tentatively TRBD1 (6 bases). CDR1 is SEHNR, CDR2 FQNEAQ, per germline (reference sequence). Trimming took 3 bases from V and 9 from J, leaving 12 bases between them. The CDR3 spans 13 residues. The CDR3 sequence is CASSFQGKSEQFF. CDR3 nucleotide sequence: TGTGCCAGCAGCTTTCAGGGGAAGAGTGAGCAGTTCTTC. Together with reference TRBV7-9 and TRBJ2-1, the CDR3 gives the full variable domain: DTGVSQNPRHKITKRGQNVTFRCDPISEHNRLYWYRQTLGQGPEFLTYFQNEAQLEKSRLLSDRFSAERPKGSFSTLEIQRTEQGDSAMYLCASSFQGKSEQFFGPGTRLTVL.

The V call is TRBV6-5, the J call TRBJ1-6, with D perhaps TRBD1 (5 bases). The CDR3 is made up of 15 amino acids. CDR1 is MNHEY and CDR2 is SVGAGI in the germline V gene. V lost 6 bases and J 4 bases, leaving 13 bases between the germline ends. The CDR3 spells CASSAGTRYNSPLHF. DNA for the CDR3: TGTGCCAGCAGCGCTGGGACGCGTTATAATTCACCCCTCCACTTT.

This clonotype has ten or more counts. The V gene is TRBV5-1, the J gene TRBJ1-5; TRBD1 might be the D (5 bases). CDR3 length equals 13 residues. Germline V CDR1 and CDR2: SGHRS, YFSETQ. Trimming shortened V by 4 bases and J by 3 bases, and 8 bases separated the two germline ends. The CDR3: CASSADINQPQHF. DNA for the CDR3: TGCGCCAGCAGCGCGGACATCAATCAGCCCCAGCATTTT.

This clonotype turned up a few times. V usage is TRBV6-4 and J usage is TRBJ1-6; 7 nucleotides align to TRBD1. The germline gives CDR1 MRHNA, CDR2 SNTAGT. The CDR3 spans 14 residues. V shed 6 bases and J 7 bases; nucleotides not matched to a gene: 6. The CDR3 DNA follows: TGTGCCAGCAGGACCGGGACAGACAATTCACCCCTCCACTTT. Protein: CASRTGTDNSPLHF.

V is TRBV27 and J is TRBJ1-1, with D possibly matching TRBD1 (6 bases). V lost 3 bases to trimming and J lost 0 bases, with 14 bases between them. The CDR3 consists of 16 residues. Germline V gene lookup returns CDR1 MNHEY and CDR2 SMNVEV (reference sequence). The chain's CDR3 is CASSFSRGEVNTEAFF. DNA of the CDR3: TGTGCCAGCAGTTTCTCGAGGGGGGAGGTGAACACTGAAGCTTTCTTT.

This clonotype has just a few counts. CDR3 nucleotides: TGTGCCAGCAGTGGTAACGGGGGAGAGACCCAGTACTTC. It encodes CASSGNGGETQYF. The rearrangement joins TRBV11-3 to TRBJ2-5; tentative D call: TRBD2 (6 bases). CDR3 length equals 13 residues. Trimming took 6 bases from V and 4 from J, leaving 12 bases between them. Germline assignment: CDR1 SGHNT and CDR2 YENEEA.

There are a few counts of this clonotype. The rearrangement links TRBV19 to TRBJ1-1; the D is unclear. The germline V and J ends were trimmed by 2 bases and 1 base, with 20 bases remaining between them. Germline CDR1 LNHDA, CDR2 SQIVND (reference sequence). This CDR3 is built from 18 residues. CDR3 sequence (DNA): TGTGCCAGTAGTATAAGGAATCCATCTAGGGTTAGGAACACTGAAGCTTTCTTT. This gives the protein CASSIRNPSRVRNTEAFF. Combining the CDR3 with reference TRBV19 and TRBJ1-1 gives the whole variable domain DGGITQSPKYLFRKEGQNVTLSCEQNLNHDAMYWYRQDPGQGLRLIYYSQIVNDFQKGDIAEGYSVSREKKESFPLTVTSAQKNPTAFYLCASSIRNPSRVRNTEAFFGQGTRLTVV.

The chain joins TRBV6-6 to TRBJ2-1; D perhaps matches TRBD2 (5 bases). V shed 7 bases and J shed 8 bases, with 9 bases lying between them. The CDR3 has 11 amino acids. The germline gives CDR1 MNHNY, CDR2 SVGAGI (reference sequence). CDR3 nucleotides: TGTGCCAGCACCTTGGGAGATGAGCAGTTCTTC. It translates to CASTLGDEQFF.

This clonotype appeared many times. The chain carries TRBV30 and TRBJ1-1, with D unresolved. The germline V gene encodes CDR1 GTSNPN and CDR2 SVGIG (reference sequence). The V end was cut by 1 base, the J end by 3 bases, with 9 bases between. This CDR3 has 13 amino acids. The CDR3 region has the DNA TGTGCCTGGAGTGGGGCAGTTTACACTGAAGCTTTCTTT. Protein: CAWSGAVYTEAFF. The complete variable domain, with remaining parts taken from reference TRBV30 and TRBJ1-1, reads SQTIHQWPATLVQPVGSPLSLECTVEGTSNPNLYWYRQAAGRGLQLLFYSVGIGQISSEVPQNLSASRPQDRQFILSSKKLLLSDSGFYLCAWSGAVYTEAFFGQGTRLTVV.

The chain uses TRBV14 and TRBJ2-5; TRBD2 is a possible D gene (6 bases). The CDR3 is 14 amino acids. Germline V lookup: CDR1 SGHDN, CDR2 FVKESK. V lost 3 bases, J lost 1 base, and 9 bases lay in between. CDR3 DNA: TGTGCCAGCAGCCAGCGGGGCATCCAAGAGACCCAGTACTTC. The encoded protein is CASSQRGIQETQYF.

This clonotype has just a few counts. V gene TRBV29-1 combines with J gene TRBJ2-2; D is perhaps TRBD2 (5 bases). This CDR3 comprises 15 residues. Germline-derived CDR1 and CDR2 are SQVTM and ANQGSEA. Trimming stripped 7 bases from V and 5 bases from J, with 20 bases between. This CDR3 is CSGPRWGVETGELFF. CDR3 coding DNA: TGCAGCGGGCCCCGCTGGGGAGTAGAAACCGGGGAGCTGTTTTTT.

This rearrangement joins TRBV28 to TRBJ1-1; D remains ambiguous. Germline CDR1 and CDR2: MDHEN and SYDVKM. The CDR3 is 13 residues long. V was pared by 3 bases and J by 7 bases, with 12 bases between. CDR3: CASSFESQDEAFF. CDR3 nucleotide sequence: TGTGCCAGCAGTTTTGAGTCCCAGGATGAAGCTTTCTTT.

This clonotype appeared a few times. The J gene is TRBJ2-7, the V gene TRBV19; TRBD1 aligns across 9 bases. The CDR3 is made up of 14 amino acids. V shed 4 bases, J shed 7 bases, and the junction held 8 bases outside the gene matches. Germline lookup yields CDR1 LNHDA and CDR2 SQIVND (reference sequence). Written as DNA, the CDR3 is TGTGCCAGTAGTAAAAAACAGGGGGCGGGAGAGCAGTACTTC. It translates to CASSKKQGAGEQYF.

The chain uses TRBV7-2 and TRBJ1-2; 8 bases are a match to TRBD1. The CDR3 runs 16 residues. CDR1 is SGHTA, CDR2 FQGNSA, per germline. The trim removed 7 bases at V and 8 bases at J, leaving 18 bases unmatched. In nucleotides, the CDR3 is TGTGCCAGCACCCTAGAGGGACAGGCGGGACTAAAAGGCTACACCTTC. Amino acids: CASTLEGQAGLKGYTF.

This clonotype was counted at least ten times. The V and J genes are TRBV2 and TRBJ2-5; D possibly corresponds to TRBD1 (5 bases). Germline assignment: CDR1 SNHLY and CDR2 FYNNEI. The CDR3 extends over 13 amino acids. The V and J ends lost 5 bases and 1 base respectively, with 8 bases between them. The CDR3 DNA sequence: TGTGCCAGCAGTCCAGGGATCCAAGAGACCCAGTACTTC. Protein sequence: CASSPGIQETQYF.

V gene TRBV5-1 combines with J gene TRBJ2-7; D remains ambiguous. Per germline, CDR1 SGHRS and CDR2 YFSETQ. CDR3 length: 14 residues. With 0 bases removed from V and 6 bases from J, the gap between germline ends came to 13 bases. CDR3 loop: CASSLEGSISEQYF. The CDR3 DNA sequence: TGCGCCAGCAGCTTGGAGGGATCAATAAGCGAGCAGTACTTC.

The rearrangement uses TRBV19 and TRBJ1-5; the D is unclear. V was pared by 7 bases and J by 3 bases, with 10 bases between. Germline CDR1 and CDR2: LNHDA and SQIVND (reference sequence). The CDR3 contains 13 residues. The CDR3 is CASTPPLNQPQHF. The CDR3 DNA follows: TGTGCCAGTACCCCGCCCCTCAATCAGCCCCAGCATTTT.

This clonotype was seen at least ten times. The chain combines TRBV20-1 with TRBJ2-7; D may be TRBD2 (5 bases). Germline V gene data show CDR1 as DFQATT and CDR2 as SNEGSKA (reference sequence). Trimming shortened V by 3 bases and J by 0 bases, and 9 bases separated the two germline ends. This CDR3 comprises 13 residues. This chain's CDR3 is CSASHGSSYEQYF. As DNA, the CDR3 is TGCAGTGCTAGTCATGGGAGCTCCTACGAGCAGTACTTC.

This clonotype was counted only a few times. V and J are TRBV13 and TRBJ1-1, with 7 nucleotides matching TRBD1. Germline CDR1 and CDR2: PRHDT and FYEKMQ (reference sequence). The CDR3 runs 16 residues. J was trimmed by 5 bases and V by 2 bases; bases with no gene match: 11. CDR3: CASSLPVMRGHTEAFF. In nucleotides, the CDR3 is TGTGCCAGCAGCTTACCCGTGATGAGGGGGCATACTGAAGCTTTCTTT. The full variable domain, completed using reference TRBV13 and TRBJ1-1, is AAGVIQSPRHLIKEKRETATLKCYPIPRHDTVYWYQQGPGQDPQFLISFYEKMQSDKGSIPDRFSAQQFSDYHSELNMSSLELGDSALYFCASSLPVMRGHTEAFFGQGTRLTVV.